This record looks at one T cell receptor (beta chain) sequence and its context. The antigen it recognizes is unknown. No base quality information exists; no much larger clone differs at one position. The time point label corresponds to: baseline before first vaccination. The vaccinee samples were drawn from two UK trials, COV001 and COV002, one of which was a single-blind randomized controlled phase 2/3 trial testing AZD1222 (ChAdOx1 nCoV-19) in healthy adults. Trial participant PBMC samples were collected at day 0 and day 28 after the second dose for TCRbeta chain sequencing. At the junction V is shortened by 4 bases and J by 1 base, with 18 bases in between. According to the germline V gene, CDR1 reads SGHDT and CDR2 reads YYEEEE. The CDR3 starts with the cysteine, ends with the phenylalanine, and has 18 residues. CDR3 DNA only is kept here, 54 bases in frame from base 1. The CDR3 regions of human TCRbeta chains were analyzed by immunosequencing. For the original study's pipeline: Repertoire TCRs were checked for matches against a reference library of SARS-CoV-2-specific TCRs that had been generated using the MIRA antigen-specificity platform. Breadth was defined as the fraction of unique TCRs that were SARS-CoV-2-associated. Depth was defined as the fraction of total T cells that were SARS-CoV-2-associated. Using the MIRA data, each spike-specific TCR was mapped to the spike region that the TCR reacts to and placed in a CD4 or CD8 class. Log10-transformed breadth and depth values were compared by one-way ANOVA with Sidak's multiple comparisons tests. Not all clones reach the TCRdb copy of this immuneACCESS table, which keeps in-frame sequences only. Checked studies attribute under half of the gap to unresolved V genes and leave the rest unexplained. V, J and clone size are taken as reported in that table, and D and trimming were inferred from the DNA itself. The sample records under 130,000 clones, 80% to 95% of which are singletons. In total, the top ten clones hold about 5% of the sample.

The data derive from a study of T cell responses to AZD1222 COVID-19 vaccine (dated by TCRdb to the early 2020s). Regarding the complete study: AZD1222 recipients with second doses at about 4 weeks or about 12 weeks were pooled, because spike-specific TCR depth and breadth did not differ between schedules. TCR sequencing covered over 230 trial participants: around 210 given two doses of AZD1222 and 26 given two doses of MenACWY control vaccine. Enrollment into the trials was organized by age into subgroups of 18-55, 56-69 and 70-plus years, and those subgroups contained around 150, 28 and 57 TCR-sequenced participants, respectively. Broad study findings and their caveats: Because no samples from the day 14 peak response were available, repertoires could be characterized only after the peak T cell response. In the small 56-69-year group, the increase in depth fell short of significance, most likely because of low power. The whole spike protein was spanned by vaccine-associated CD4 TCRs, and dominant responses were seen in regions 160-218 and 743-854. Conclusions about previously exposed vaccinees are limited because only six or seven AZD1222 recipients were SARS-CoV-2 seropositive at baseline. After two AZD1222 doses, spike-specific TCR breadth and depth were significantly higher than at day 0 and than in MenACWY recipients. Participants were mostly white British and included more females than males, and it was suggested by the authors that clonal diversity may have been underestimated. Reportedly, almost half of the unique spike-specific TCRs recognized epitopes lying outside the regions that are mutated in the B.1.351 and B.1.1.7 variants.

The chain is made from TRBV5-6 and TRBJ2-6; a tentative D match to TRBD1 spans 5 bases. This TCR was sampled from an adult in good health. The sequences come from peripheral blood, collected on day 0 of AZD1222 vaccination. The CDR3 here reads CASSPPRGSRSGANVLTF. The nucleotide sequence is TGTGCCAGCAGCCCGCCTAGGGGTTCCCGGTCTGGGGCCAACGTCCTGACTTTC.